What follows are 18 T cell receptor beta chains derived from one specimen sequenced in a study of cytomegalovirus exposure and HLA in healthy donors. The PCR employed 60 Vbeta primers together with 13 Jbeta primers. TCRdb keeps only in-frame clones here, not all; method: immunoSEQ multiplex PCR. In the table there are tens of thousands of clones, roughly 79% of which are singletons. Sequenced material: PBMCs. These receptors came from a woman aged 25-40 years in good health and CMV-seronegative.

The chain combines TRBV5-4 with TRBJ2-3; D may be TRBD2 (6 bases). With 1 base removed from V and 0 bases from J, the gap between germline ends came to 6 bases. Per germline, CDR1 SGHNT and CDR2 YYREEE (reference sequence). The CDR3 extends over 14 amino acids. This CDR3 reads CASSLRGSTDTQYF. As DNA, the CDR3 is TGTGCCAGCAGCTTGCGGGGGAGCACAGATACGCAGTATTTT.

This clone was counted a few times. The chain employs TRBV5-4 and TRBJ2-5; 11 nucleotides agree with TRBD1. V was pared by 3 bases and J by 8 bases, with 9 bases of the junction left unmatched. CDR3 length: 15 residues. Per germline, CDR1 SGHNT and CDR2 YYREEE (reference sequence). CDR3 coding DNA: TGTGCCAGCAGCTCGCCTCGGACAGGGGGCGAAACCCAGTACTTC. Encoded protein: CASSSPRTGGETQYF.

This sequence joins TRBV27 and TRBJ2-7, with 8 bases fitting TRBD2. Germline values: CDR1 MNHEY, CDR2 SMNVEV (reference sequence). The J segment lost 2 bases and the V segment lost 5 bases, leaving 11 bases of the junction unmatched. The CDR3 has 16 amino acids. The CDR3 DNA is TGTGCCAGCAGTACTACCGGACTAGCACCTACCTACGAGCAGTACTTC. Translation: CASSTTGLAPTYEQYF.

This CDR3 is CASSLGALGGGHTDTQYF. As DNA, the CDR3 is TGTGCCAGCAGCTTGGGGGCCCTAGGGGGGGGCCACACAGATACGCAGTATTTT. The V call is TRBV5-5, the J call TRBJ2-3, with TRBD2 as a possible D gene (7 bases). Germline CDR1 SGHKS, CDR2 YYEKEE (reference sequence). This CDR3 contains 18 residues. V lost 0 bases and J 2 bases, leaving 19 bases between the germline ends.

J is TRBJ1-2 and V is TRBV7-9; a weak D match, TRBD1 (5 bases). CDR1 is SEHNR and CDR2 is FQNEAQ in the germline V gene (reference sequence). Between the trimmed V and J ends, which lost 8 bases and 3 bases, there was a span of 16 bases. This CDR3 comprises 14 residues. This CDR3 is CASAPETEHYGYTF. CDR3 sequence (DNA): TGTGCCAGCGCCCCGGAGACAGAACACTATGGCTACACCTTC.

V and J are TRBV4-2 and TRBJ2-7; 9 nucleotides match TRBD2. CDR1 is LGHNA and CDR2 is YNFKEQ in the germline V gene. Trimming at V came to 0 bases and at J to 6 bases, leaving 6 bases not matched to a gene. This CDR3 has 15 residues. In DNA, the CDR3 is TGTGCCAGCAGCCAAGATCGGCGGGGGGGTGGCGAGCAGTACTTC. It is translated as CASSQDRRGGGEQYF.

This rearrangement joins TRBV29-1 to TRBJ1-3; D gene uncertain. Germline lookup yields CDR1 SQVTM and CDR2 ANQGSEA. Trimming removed 4 bases at V and 2 bases at J, with 9 bases between. This CDR3 comprises 13 residues. The CDR3 nucleotides read TGCAGCGTTGGAGGGTCCGCTGGAAACACCATATATTTT. It is translated as CSVGGSAGNTIYF.

With regard to this clone: At the DNA level, this CDR3 is encoded by other sequences in the same sample as well. The gene calls are TRBV10-3 and TRBJ2-1; 11 nucleotides align to TRBD2. Looked up from germline, CDR1 is ENHRY and CDR2 is SYGVKD. This CDR3 spans 16 amino acids. J lost 2 bases, V lost 6 bases, and 6 bases had no gene match. As DNA, the CDR3 is TGTGCCATCAGCGAGAGACTAGCGGGACCCTACAATGAGCAGTTCTTC. Translation: CAISERLAGPYNEQFF.

This clone has just one count. The chain joins TRBV18 to TRBJ1-3; 10 nucleotides agree with TRBD1. Germline V gene sequence: CDR1 KGHSH, CDR2 LQKENI. V shed 3 bases and J 4 bases; nucleotides not matched to a gene: 6. CDR3 size: 16 residues. The DNA for the CDR3 is TGTGCCAGCTCACCGAGACAGGGGGCGCACGGAAACACCATATATTTT. It encodes CASSPRQGAHGNTIYF.

This clone came up a few times. V is TRBV5-8 and J is TRBJ2-1; D perhaps matches TRBD1 (5 bases). The CDR3 contains 15 residues. V was cut by 0 bases and J by 0 bases, with 7 bases left in between. CDR1 SGHTS and CDR2 YDEGEE come from the germline V gene. CDR3 bases: TGTGCCAGCAGCTTGGGTCAGGGCTCCTACAATGAGCAGTTCTTC. Protein sequence: CASSLGQGSYNEQFF.

V and J are TRBV7-8 and TRBJ2-2, with a weak D call TRBD1 (6 bases). Trimming removed 1 base from V and 0 bases from J, with 9 bases in between. The germline gives CDR1 SGHVS, CDR2 FQNEAQ. CDR3 length equals 16 residues. The CDR3 DNA is TGTGCCAGCAGCTTAGTAACAGGGCCGAACACCGGGGAGCTGTTTTTT. Translation gives CASSLVTGPNTGELFF. The full variable domain, in which reference TRBV7-8 and TRBJ2-2 provide the parts outside the CDR3, is GAGVSQSPRYKVAKRGQDVALRCDPISGHVSLFWYQQALGQGPEFLTYFQNEAQLDKSGLPSDRFFAERPEGSVSTLKIQRTQQEDSAVYLCASSLVTGPNTGELFFGEGSRLTVL.

The V call is TRBV28, the J call TRBJ2-1; 9 nucleotides match TRBD2. The CDR3 extends over 15 amino acids. Germline CDR1 and CDR2: MDHEN and SYDVKM. After removal of 2 bases from V and 5 bases from J, the junction contained 4 bases not matched to a gene. The CDR3 loop reads CASSLAGGGNNEQFF. The CDR3 nucleotides are TGTGCCAGCAGTTTAGCGGGAGGGGGGAACAATGAGCAGTTCTTC.

This chain connects TRBV18 to TRBJ1-5; TRBD1 matches 8 bases. The trim removed 5 bases at V and 4 bases at J, leaving 4 bases unmatched. From germline, CDR1 is KGHSH and CDR2 LQKENI. The CDR3 is 14 residues long. The CDR3 reads CASSRQGQNQPQHF. The CDR3 bases are TGTGCCAGCTCAAGACAGGGGCAAAATCAGCCCCAGCATTTT.

J is TRBJ1-2 and V is TRBV27, with TRBD1 as a possible D gene (5 bases). Trimming took 0 bases from V and 7 from J, leaving 21 bases between them. CDR1 MNHEY and CDR2 SMNVEV come from the germline V gene (reference sequence). CDR3 length equals 17 residues. The CDR3 coding sequence is TGTGCCAGCAGTTTATCTTCCATGCCGACAGAGGCGATTGGCTACACCTTC. Residues: CASSLSSMPTEAIGYTF.

The rearrangement joins TRBV5-1 to TRBJ2-1; 10 positions agree with TRBD1. Losses at the gene ends were 4 bases for V and 4 bases for J; bases not matched to a gene: 5. CDR1 and CDR2 (germline): SGHRS, YFSETQ. This CDR3 contains 15 residues. The CDR3 loop is CASSPTGGEYNEQFF. The CDR3 DNA follows: TGCGCCAGCAGCCCGACAGGGGGCGAATACAATGAGCAGTTCTTC.

The chain couples TRBV7-2 to TRBJ2-1; 8 bases map to TRBD2. From germline, CDR1 is SGHTA and CDR2 FQGNSA. This CDR3 has 18 amino acids. The J segment lost 4 bases and the V segment lost 2 bases, leaving 13 bases of the junction unmatched. The CDR3 region has the DNA TGTGCCAGCAGCTTAACCGGGGGGGGCTTACTAGAGTACAATGAGCAGTTCTTC. Residues: CASSLTGGGLLEYNEQFF.

The J gene is TRBJ2-1, the V gene TRBV5-4; TRBD2 matches at 14 bases. The CDR3 runs 16 residues. Germline loops: CDR1 SGHNT, CDR2 YYREEE (reference sequence). Trimming took 4 bases from V and 4 from J; bases not matched to a gene: 4. The CDR3 DNA is TGTGCCAGCAGCCCGACTAGCGGGAGGGCGTACAATGAGCAGTTCTTC. Its translation is CASSPTSGRAYNEQFF. Supplemented by reference TRBV5-4 and TRBJ2-1, the full variable domain reads ETGVTQSPTHLIKTRGQQVTLRCSSQSGHNTVSWYQQALGQGPQFIFQYYREEENGRGNFPPRFSGLQFPNYSSELNVNALELDDSALYLCASSPTSGRAYNEQFFGPGTRLTVL.

This clone was recorded only once. This rearrangement joins TRBV6-1 to TRBJ2-7; D perhaps matches TRBD2 (6 bases). The CDR3 spans 13 residues. Trimming took off 4 bases at V and 2 bases at J, with 9 bases between the two ends. Germline lookup yields CDR1 MNHNS and CDR2 SASEGT. For the CDR3, the DNA is TGTGCCAGCAGTGGGAGGGGCCCCTACGAGCAGTACTTC. As protein: CASSGRGPYEQYF.